This T cell receptor (beta chain) was recovered during a study of Ad26.COV2.S vaccination and SARS-CoV-2 variants (dated by TCRdb to the early 2020s). Study-level background: Vaccine-arm donors came from COV1001, a multicentre, randomized, double-blind, placebo-controlled phase I-IIa trial of Ad26.COV2.S in healthy adults. TCRbeta repertoire sequencing served as the tool for gauging how specific and how broad the SARS-CoV-2-reactive T cell receptors were following Ad26.COV2.S vaccination. Ad26.COV2.S was administered intramuscularly at a dose of 5x10^10 or 1x10^11 viral particles, either as one shot or as two shots given 56 days apart. Trial participants were randomized into five groups of five: low-dose or high-dose Ad26.COV2.S given once or twice, or placebo on both occasions. Throughout the experiments and outcome assessment, investigators stayed blinded to trial group allocation. A total of approximately 30 samples were included in the TCR-sequenced set, comprising roughly 19 Ad26.COV2.S vaccine recipients, 5 placebo recipients and 8 SARS-CoV-2 convalescent individuals. Here is what the overall study found, with its caveats: Higher spike-specific TCR breadth was observed in Ad26.COV2.S recipients than in placebo recipients (P = 0.0014). After vaccination, substantial breadth of spike-specific CD8+ and CD4+ T cell responses was reported. Vaccine and placebo recipients had comparable non-spike TCR breadth, which fits with the vaccine containing only spike. The study was not powered to compare responses between vaccine doses or regimens. The authors noted that the TCR breadth and depth analyses may have underestimated total T cell responses.

With respect to this clone: It has no known antigen specificity. No much larger clone exists at a distance of one base, and base qualities are not known.

TCRbeta CDR3 regions were sequenced with the immunoSEQ Assay. After extraction, genomic DNA underwent amplification by bias-controlled multiplex PCR, followed by high-throughput sequencing. As for how the authors treated the data: To quantify the absolute abundance of every unique TCRbeta CDR3 region, sequences were collapsed and filtered. T cell fraction was estimated by normalizing TCRbeta template counts to usable DNA, with usable DNA measured through amplification of reference genes found in all nucleated cells. Repertoire TCRs were annotated as SARS-CoV-2-specific when V gene, CDR3 amino acid sequence and J gene were exactly matched to a known reactive TCR set. The reference SARS-CoV-2 TCR set was obtained from MIRA and was filtered for enrichment in COVID-19-positive ImmuneCODE repertoires, whereby public or cross-reactive TCRs were removed. Using the MIRA antigens, annotated TCRs were further analysed by specific ORF or by position within an ORF. Breadth was defined as the number of annotated unique rearrangements divided by the total number of unique productive rearrangements, and depth was defined as the summed frequency of the annotated unique rearrangements. Two-sided Wilcoxon rank-sum tests were used to compare TCR breadth between groups. The table was pulled from immuneACCESS by TCRdb, which kept in-frame rearrangements only. Such tables lose some clones; where checked, under half of the loss comes from unresolved V genes, and the rest has no known cause. The DNA was the basis for D and trimming; V, J and clone size are from that table. The sample table shows hundreds of thousands of clones, and 80% to 90% are seen once. Clones ranked in the top ten supply 7% to 9.5% of the sample.

Taken with the paper, the label for treatment or condition translates to: approximately 18 received Ad26.COV2.S at low or high dose, single or two shots; about five received placebo; per-sample allocation not given. For vaccine and placebo recipients, the sequenced repertoires came from samples collected on day 63 after the first injection. Between 29 July and 7 August 2020, Cohort 1b enrolled some 25 adults aged 18-55 years at one site in Boston, USA. Ad26.COV2.S was a replication-incompetent adenovirus type 26 vector expressing a prefusion-stabilized SARS-CoV-2 spike protein from the original Wuhan strain. Via the germline V gene (reference sequence), CDR1 is MNHNY and CDR2 SVGAGI. A distance of 13 bases separates the germline ends of V and J, which lose 8 bases and 1 base respectively. Taken from cysteine to phenylalanine, the CDR3 has 14 residues. The only DNA kept is the CDR3, 42 bases in frame from the first base.

Recombination joined TRBV6-6 with TRBJ2-3; TRBD1 is a weak D gene call, 6 bases matching. Sequencing used peripheral blood, obtained in a trial of Ad26.COV2.S vaccine versus placebo. The receptor comes from a person aged 18-60 years who received the Ad26.COV2.S COVID-19 vaccine or a placebo. In nucleotides, the sequence is TGTGCCAGCGGGGGCAGGGTCGGCACAGATACGCAGTATTTT. The encoded protein is CASGGRVGTDTQYF.